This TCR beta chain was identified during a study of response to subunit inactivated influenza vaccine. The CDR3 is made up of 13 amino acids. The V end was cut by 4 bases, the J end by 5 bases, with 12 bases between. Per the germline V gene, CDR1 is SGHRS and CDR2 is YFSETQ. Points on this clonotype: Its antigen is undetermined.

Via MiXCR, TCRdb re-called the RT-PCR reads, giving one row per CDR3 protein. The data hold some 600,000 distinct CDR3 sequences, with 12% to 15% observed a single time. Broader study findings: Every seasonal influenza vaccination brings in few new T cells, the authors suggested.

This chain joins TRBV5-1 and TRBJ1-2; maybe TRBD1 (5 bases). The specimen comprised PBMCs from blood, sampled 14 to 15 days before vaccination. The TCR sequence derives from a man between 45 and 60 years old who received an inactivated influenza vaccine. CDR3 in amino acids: CASSAGGGYGYTF. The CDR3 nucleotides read TGCGCCAGCAGCGCCGGGGGTGGTTATGGCTACACCTTC.